A single sample gave rise to the 21 T cell receptor beta chains below, sequenced in a study of blood T cell repertoires in COVID-19. Assay used: immunoSEQ multiplex PCR; TCRdb lists only in-frame clones, some missing. The sample has 200,000 or so clones; roughly 85% are singletons. Sequenced material: peripheral blood. The receptors come from a man in his fifties or sixties with acute or convalescent COVID-19.

The V call is TRBV28, the J call TRBJ1-5, with D uncertain. The germline V and J ends were trimmed by 4 bases and 5 bases, with 6 bases remaining between them. Germline CDR1 reads MDHEN; CDR2 reads SYDVKM. There are 12 residues in the CDR3. DNA for the CDR3: TGTGCCAGCAGTTCCCCCGATCAGCCCCAGCATTTT. The encoded protein is CASSSPDQPQHF.

This rearrangement joins TRBV18 to TRBJ2-7, with 8 positions matching TRBD2. Germline loops: CDR1 KGHSH, CDR2 LQKENI. This CDR3 is built from 14 residues. V was pared by 1 base and J by 5 bases, with 4 bases of the junction left unmatched. Here the CDR3 reads CASSPQREIHEQYF. The CDR3 coding sequence is TGTGCCAGCTCACCACAGCGGGAGATCCACGAGCAGTACTTC.

This sequence joins TRBV7-9 and TRBJ1-2; D unresolved. CDR1 is SEHNR and CDR2 is FQNEAQ in the germline V gene (reference sequence). This CDR3 comprises 14 residues. Deletions cut 5 bases from V and 2 bases from J, with 12 bases between. The CDR3 reads CASSPPSGNYGYTF. CDR3 DNA: TGTGCCAGCAGCCCACCGAGCGGGAACTATGGCTACACCTTC.

CDR3 residues: CASSPGQRVRRTDTQYF. The CDR3 nucleotides are TGTGCCAGCAGTCCAGGACAGCGAGTTAGGCGCACAGATACGCAGTATTTT. The chain recombines TRBV6-6 with TRBJ2-3; a weak D match, TRBD1 (6 bases). V was trimmed by 5 bases and J by 1 base, leaving 19 bases between them. CDR1 is MNHNY, CDR2 SVGAGI, per germline (reference sequence). This CDR3 region has 17 residues.

The genes are TRBV7-2 and TRBJ2-5; 7 positions agree with TRBD2. CDR3 size: 13 residues. CDR1 and CDR2 (germline): SGHTA, FQGNSA. V lost 9 bases to trimming and J lost 5 bases; unmatched junction nucleotides: 9. The CDR3 protein is CASTSPGGETQYF. For the CDR3, the DNA is TGTGCCAGTACCTCCCCCGGGGGGGAGACCCAGTACTTC.

The gene calls are TRBV19 and TRBJ2-3; TRBD2 agrees at 12 bases. The CDR3 is 16 residues long. The V segment lost 10 bases and the J segment 0 bases; nucleotides outside the gene matches: 8. In germline, CDR1 is LNHDA, CDR2 SQIVND (reference sequence). The CDR3 here is CATTSGSGGSTDTQYF. The CDR3 DNA sequence: TGTGCCACGACTAGCGGGAGCGGGGGGAGCACAGATACGCAGTATTTT.

CDR3 bases: TGTGCCAGCAAAGCGCTGAGCAATGAGCAGTTCTTC. Protein: CASKALSNEQFF. This sequence joins TRBV2 and TRBJ2-1; D is unclear. Trimming took 7 bases from V and 6 from J, leaving 10 bases between them. Per the germline V gene, CDR1 is SNHLY and CDR2 is FYNNEI. This CDR3 has 12 amino acids.

The V gene is TRBV5-1, the J gene TRBJ2-2; the match to TRBD1 covers 10 bases. Germline values: CDR1 SGHRS, CDR2 YFSETQ. The CDR3 spans 17 residues. J gave up 4 bases and V 1 base, and 7 bases lay outside the gene matches. The CDR3: CASSLSTGGVGTGELFF. The CDR3 region has the DNA TGCGCCAGCAGCTTGTCGACAGGGGGCGTCGGCACCGGGGAGCTGTTTTTT.

This clone has a single count. This chain connects TRBV5-4 to TRBJ1-6; D is uncertain. This CDR3 contains 14 residues. Between the trimmed V and J ends, which lost 4 bases and 7 bases, there was a span of 12 bases. The germline CDR1 and CDR2 sequences are SGHNT and YYREEE (reference sequence). This CDR3 is CASSLRGGNSPLHF. CDR3 in DNA: TGTGCCAGCAGCCTCCGTGGAGGGAATTCACCCCTCCACTTT. Full variable domain (rest looked up from reference TRBV5-4 and TRBJ1-6): ETGVTQSPTHLIKTRGQQVTLRCSSQSGHNTVSWYQQALGQGPQFIFQYYREEENGRGNFPPRFSGLQFPNYSSELNVNALELDDSALYLCASSLRGGNSPLHFGNGTRLTVT.

J is TRBJ2-7 and V is TRBV5-4; TRBD2 aligns across 14 bases. V lost 5 bases, J lost 3 bases, and 4 bases stayed unmatched. Germline V gene data show CDR1 as SGHNT and CDR2 as YYREEE (reference sequence). The CDR3 extends over 15 amino acids. CDR3 in DNA: TGTGCCAGCAGAACCGGGACTAGCGGGAGCTACGAGCAGTACTTC. Protein: CASRTGTSGSYEQYF.

This clone was seen once. The V call is TRBV5-6, the J call TRBJ1-6; the D gene is possibly TRBD1 (6 bases). V was trimmed by 0 bases and J by 0 bases, leaving 10 bases between them. Germline V gene data show CDR1 as SGHDT and CDR2 as YYEEEE. CDR3 length equals 17 residues. The CDR3 region is CASSLAGASSYNSPLHF. CDR3 bases: TGTGCCAGCAGCTTGGCAGGGGCGAGCTCCTATAATTCACCCCTCCACTTT.

This chain connects TRBV10-3 to TRBJ2-5, with a tentative D call TRBD2 (6 bases). The CDR3 has 14 amino acids. Trimming removed 8 bases at V and 7 bases at J, with 20 bases between. CDR1 and CDR2 from the germline V gene are ENHRY and SYGVKD. Here the CDR3 DNA reads TGTGCCATCCTCGGGACCCCTCTGGAGGGGACCCAGTACTTC. This encodes CAILGTPLEGTQYF.

The chain combines TRBV11-2 with TRBJ2-7, with a tentative D call TRBD2 (5 bases). With 5 bases removed from V and 3 bases from J, the gap between germline ends came to 11 bases. The CDR3 totals 13 residues. Germline V gene data show CDR1 as SGHAT and CDR2 as FQNNGV. In DNA form, the CDR3 reads TGTGCCAGCAGCCCAGCGGACGGCTACGAGCAGTACTTC. It codes for CASSPADGYEQYF.

This rearrangement joins TRBV4-2 to TRBJ2-4; D may be TRBD1 (6 bases). Trimming removed 1 base at V and 3 bases at J, with 7 bases between. The CDR3 sequence is 14 residues long. CDR1 and CDR2 (germline): LGHNA, YNFKEQ. The CDR3 region has the DNA TGTGCCAGCAGCCAAGGACAGGACAAAAACATTCAGTACTTC. As protein: CASSQGQDKNIQYF.

The CDR3 reads CASSTTGNLNTIYF. The CDR3 DNA follows: TGTGCCAGCAGTACAACAGGGAACTTGAACACCATATATTTT. The chain joins TRBV28 to TRBJ1-3, with TRBD1 as a possible D gene (6 bases). CDR3 length: 14 residues. Trimming left V 5 bases short and J 7 bases short, with 15 bases between. CDR1 is MDHEN, CDR2 SYDVKM, per germline.

V usage is TRBV7-2 and J usage is TRBJ1-2; D might be TRBD1 (6 bases). CDR1 and CDR2 from the germline V gene are SGHTA and FQGNSA. The CDR3 length is 14 residues. V was cut by 5 bases and J by 8 bases, with 18 bases left in between. As DNA, the CDR3 is TGTGCCAGCAGCGAATCTACAGGGTTTGGAGGCTACACCTTC. This sequence encodes CASSESTGFGGYTF.

V and J are TRBV7-9 and TRBJ2-5; 7 bases fit TRBD1. The CDR3 totals 15 residues. Germline V gene sequence: CDR1 SEHNR, CDR2 FQNEAQ (reference sequence). The V and J ends lost 4 bases and 1 base, in that order; junction bases with no gene match: 6. CDR3 DNA: TGTGCCAGCAGCTCGGGACAGTCCGCCCAAGAGACCCAGTACTTC. Translating it yields CASSSGQSAQETQYF.

This clone has a single count. The genes are TRBV14 and TRBJ1-1; unclear D gene. Trimming cost V 6 bases and J 2 bases, with 13 bases left between them. The CDR3 totals 14 residues. Germline V CDR1 and CDR2: SGHDN, FVKESK. The CDR3 bases are TGTGCCAGCAGTCCAATGGCCGTTAACACTGAAGCTTTCTTT. Its translation: CASSPMAVNTEAFF.

CDR3 sequence reads: CASSQHSGTTHGFF. The CDR3 nucleotides read TGTGCCAGCAGCCAACATTCCGGGACTACCCATGGGTTCTTC. The chain uses TRBV3-1 (or the pseudogene TRBV3-2) and TRBJ2-1; 7 nucleotides match TRBD2. The length of the CDR3 is 14 residues. V shed 2 bases and J 15 bases; nucleotides not matched to a gene: 13. Per the germline V gene, CDR1 is LGHDT and CDR2 is YNNKEL (reference sequence).

The rearrangement uses TRBV28 and TRBJ1-5; 7 bases align to TRBD1. Unmatched junction bases numbered 4, after V lost 4 bases and J lost 4 bases. This CDR3 has 14 amino acids. Germline assignment: CDR1 MDHEN and CDR2 SYDVKM. CDR3 in DNA: TGTGCCAGCAGTTGGGACAGCCTAAATCAGCCCCAGCATTTT. This gives the protein CASSWDSLNQPQHF. The whole variable domain, remainder taken from reference TRBV28 and TRBJ1-5, is DVKVTQSSRYLVKRTGEKVFLECVQDMDHENMFWYRQDPGLGLRLIYFSYDVKMKEKGDIPEGYSVSREKKERFSLILESASTNQTSMYLCASSWDSLNQPQHFGDGTRLSIL.

The chain carries TRBV7-3 and TRBJ2-2; D perhaps matches TRBD2 (6 bases). Germline CDR1 is SGHTA and CDR2 is FQGTGA. The CDR3 runs 16 residues. Between the trimmed V and J ends, which lost 1 base and 0 bases, there was a span of 9 bases. CDR3 loop: CASSLRGGANTGELFF. As DNA, the CDR3 is TGTGCCAGCAGCTTAAGGGGCGGGGCGAACACCGGGGAGCTGTTTTTT.